This T cell receptor beta chain stems from a study of persistence of HIV-infected CD4 T cells. On this clone: Antigen specificity is unknown.

The germline V gene encodes CDR1 MRHNA and CDR2 SNTAGT. The CDR3 sequence is 12 residues long. With 3 bases removed from V and 6 bases from J, the gap between germline ends came to 6 bases. This was the immunoSEQ version 4 assay in survey mode. TCRdb keeps only in-frame clones here, not all; method: immunoSEQ multiplex PCR. The sample consists of approximately 18,000 clones, approximately 65% of them appearing once. Lysates of CMV-infected fibroblasts at around 10 ug/mL stimulated these cells. Sorting of responding CD4+ T cells relied on upregulated CD40 ligand together with CD69. Donors were HIV-1-infected adults who began suppressive ART during chronic infection. CD4+ T cell counts exceeded 400 cells/uL; CMV serology was positive. Whole-study results and caveats: Compared with CD3/CD28-stimulated cells, CMV- and Gag-responding cells showed lower TCRbeta richness.

Source: CD4+ T cells sorted from PBMCs after roughly 18-hour stimulation, taken from a patient who received antiretroviral therapy. This TCR was recovered from an adult woman with HIV who was CMV-seropositive. The gene calls are TRBV6-4 and TRBJ1-5; D gene unclear. DNA for the CDR3: TGTGCCAGCAGTGATTATCGTCAGCCCCAGCATTTT. It yields the protein CASSDYRQPQHF.